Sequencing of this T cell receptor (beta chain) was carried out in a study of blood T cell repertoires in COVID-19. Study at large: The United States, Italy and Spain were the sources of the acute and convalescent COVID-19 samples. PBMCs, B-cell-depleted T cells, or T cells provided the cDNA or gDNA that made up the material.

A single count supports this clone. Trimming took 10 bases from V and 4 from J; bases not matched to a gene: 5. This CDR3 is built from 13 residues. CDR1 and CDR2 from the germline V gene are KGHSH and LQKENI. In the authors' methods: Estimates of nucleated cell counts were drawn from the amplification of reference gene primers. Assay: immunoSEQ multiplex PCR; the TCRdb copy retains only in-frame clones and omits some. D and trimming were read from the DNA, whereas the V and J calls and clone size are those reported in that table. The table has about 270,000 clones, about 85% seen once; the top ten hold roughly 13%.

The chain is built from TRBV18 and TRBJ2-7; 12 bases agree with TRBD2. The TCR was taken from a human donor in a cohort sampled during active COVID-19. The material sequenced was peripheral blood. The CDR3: CATSTSGGYEQYF. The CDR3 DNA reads TGTGCCACCTCGACTAGCGGGGGATACGAGCAGTACTTC.